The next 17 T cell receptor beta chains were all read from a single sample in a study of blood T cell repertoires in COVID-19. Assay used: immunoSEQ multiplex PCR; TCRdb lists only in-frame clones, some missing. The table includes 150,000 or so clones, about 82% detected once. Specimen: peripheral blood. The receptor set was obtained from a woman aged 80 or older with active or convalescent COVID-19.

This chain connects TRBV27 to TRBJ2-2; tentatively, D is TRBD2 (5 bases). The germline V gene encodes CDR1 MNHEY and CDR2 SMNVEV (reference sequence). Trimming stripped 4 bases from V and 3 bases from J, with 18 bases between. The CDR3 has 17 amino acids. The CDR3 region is CASSSQRGSAYTGELFF. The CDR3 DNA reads TGTGCCAGCAGTTCTCAACGGGGATCTGCCTACACCGGGGAGCTGTTTTTT.

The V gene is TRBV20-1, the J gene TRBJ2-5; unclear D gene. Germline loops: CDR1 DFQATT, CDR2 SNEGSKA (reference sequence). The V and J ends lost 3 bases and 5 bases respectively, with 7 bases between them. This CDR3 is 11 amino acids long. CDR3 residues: CSARPEETQYF. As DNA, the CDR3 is TGCAGTGCTAGGCCCGAGGAGACCCAGTACTTC.

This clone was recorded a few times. The DNA of the CDR3 is TGCGCCAGCAGCCAATCGACAGGGGGGACCGGGGAGCTGTTTTTT. Protein product: CASSQSTGGTGELFF. This chain uses TRBV4-3 with TRBJ2-2, with TRBD1 matching over 9 bases. Germline CDR1 reads LGHNA; CDR2 reads YSLEER. Trimming removed 2 bases from V and 5 bases from J; junction bases left unmatched: 3. The CDR3 consists of 15 residues.

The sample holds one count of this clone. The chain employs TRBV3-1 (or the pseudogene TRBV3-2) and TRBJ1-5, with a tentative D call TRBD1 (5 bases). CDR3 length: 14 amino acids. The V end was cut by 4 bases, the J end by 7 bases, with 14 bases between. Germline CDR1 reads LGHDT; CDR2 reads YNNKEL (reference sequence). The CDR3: CASSRGRGNQPQHF. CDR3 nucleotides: TGTGCCAGCAGCCGGGGCCGGGGGAACCAGCCCCAGCATTTT.

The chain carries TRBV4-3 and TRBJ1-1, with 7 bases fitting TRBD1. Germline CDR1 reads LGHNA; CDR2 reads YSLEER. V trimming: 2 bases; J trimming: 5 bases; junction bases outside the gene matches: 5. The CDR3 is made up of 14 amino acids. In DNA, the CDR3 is TGCGCCAGCAGCCAACAGGGGGGTTCGACTGAAGCTTTCTTT. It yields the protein CASSQQGGSTEAFF.

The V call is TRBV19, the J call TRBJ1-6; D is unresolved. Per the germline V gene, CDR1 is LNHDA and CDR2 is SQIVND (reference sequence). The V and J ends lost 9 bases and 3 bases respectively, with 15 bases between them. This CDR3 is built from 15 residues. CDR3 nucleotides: TGTGCCAGACTACACCGGGGTCTCTATAATTCACCCCTCCACTTT. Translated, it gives CARLHRGLYNSPLHF.

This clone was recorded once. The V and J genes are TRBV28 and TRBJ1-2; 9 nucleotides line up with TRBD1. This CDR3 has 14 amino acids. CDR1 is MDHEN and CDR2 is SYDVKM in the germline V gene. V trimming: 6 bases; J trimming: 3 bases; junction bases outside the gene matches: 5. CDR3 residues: CASRTGGPHYGYTF. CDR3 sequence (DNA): TGTGCCAGCAGAACAGGGGGCCCCCACTATGGCTACACCTTC.

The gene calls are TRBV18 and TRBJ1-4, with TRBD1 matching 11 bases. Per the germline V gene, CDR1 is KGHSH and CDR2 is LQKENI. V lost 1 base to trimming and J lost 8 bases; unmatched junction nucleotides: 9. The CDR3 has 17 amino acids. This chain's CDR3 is CASSPQDRGRGNEKLFF. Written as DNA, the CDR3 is TGTGCCAGCTCACCACAGGACAGGGGGCGTGGAAACGAAAAACTGTTTTTT.

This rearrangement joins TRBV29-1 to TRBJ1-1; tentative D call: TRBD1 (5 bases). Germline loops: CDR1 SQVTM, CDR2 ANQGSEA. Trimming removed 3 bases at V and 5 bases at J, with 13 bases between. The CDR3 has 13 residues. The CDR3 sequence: CSVDRGVGTEAFF. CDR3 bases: TGCAGCGTTGATCGGGGGGTTGGAACTGAAGCTTTCTTT.

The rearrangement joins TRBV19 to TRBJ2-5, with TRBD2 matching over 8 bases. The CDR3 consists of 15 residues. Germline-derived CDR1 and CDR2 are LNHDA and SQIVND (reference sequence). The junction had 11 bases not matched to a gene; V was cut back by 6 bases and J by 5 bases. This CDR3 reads CASSSTGRGRETQYF. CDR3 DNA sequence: TGTGCCAGTAGCTCGACCGGGAGGGGCCGGGAGACCCAGTACTTC.

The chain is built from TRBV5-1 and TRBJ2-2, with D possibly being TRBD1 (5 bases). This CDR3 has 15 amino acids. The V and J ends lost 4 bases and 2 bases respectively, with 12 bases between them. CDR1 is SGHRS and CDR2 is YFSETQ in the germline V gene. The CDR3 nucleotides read TGCGCCAGCAGCCTAGATGGACACAACACCGGGGAGCTGTTTTTT. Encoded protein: CASSLDGHNTGELFF. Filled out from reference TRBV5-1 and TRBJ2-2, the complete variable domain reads KAGVTQTPRYLIKTRGQQVTLSCSPISGHRSVSWYQQTPGQGLQFLFEYFSETQRNKGNFPGRFSGRQFSNSRSEMNVSTLELGDSALYLCASSLDGHNTGELFFGEGSRLTVL.

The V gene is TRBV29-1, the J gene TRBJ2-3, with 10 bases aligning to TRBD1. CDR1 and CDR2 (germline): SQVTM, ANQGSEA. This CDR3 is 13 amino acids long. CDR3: CSLTGGETDTQYF. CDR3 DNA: TGCAGTCTGACAGGGGGCGAAACAGATACGCAGTATTTT.

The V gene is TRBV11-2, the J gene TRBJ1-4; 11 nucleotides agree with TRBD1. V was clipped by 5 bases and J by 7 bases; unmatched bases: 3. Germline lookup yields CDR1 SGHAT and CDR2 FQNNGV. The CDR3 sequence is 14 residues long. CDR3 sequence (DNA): TGTGCCAGCAGCCCGGGACAGGGGGTTGAAAAACTGTTTTTT. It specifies CASSPGQGVEKLFF. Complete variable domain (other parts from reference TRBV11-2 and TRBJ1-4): EAGVAQSPRYKIIEKRQSVAFWCNPISGHATLYWYQQILGQGPKLLIQFQNNGVVDDSQLPKDRFSAERLKGVDSTLKIQPAKLEDSAVYLCASSPGQGVEKLFFGSGTQLSVL.

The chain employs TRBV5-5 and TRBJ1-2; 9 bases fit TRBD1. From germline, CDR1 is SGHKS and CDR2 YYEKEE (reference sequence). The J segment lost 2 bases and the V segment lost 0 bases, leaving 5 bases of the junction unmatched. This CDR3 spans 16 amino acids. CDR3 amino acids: CASSLAGTGTNYGYTF. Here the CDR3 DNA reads TGTGCCAGCAGCTTGGCCGGGACAGGGACAAACTATGGCTACACCTTC.

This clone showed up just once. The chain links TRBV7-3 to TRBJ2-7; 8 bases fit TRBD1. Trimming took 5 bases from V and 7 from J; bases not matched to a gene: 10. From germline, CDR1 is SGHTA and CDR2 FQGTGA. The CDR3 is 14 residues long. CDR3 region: CASSPGQASREQYF. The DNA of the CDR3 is TGTGCCAGCAGCCCGGGACAGGCCTCTCGGGAGCAGTACTTC.

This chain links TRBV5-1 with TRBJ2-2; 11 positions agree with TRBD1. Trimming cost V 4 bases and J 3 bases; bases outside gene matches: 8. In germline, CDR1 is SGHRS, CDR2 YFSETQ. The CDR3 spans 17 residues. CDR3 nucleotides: TGCGCCAGCAGCCCCGGGCCGGGACAGGGGGACACCGGGGAGCTGTTTTTT. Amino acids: CASSPGPGQGDTGELFF.

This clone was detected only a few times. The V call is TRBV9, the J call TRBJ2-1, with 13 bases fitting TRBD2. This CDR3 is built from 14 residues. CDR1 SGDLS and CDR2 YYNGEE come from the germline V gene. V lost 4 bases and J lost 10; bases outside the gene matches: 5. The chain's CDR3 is CASSSGTSGEEQFF. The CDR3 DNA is TGTGCCAGCAGCTCCGGGACTAGCGGGGAGGAGCAGTTCTTC.